Presented here are 21 T cell receptor beta chains from one specimen sequenced in a study. Treg sorting used a CD4+CD25+CD127-/low gate. One entry per CDR3 protein results from TCRdb running MiXCR on the 5' RACE reads. The table shows approximately 10,000 distinct CDR3 sequences, with just over 25% occurring only once. Sequences were obtained from Tregs sorted from blood. The receptors were sampled from a female donor with breast cancer.

This clonotype is classed as medium-sized. V usage is TRBV6-1 and J usage is TRBJ2-1, with 9 bases that match TRBD2. The CDR3 length is 16 residues. The trim removed 2 bases at V and 5 bases at J, leaving 7 bases unmatched. Germline V lookup: CDR1 MNHNS, CDR2 SASEGT. As DNA, the CDR3 is TGTGCCAGCAGTGAACGAGAAGCGGGAGGTCACAATGAGCAGTTCTTC. As protein: CASSEREAGGHNEQFF.

By share of the sample, this clonotype is medium-sized. This sequence joins TRBV7-9 and TRBJ1-1, with D possibly matching TRBD1 (5 bases). From germline, CDR1 is SEHNR and CDR2 FQNEAQ (reference sequence). V dropped 5 bases and J dropped 2 bases, with 15 bases sitting between them. CDR3 size: 15 residues. The CDR3 spells CASSPPGGGNTEAFF. DNA for the CDR3: TGTGCCAGCAGCCCCCCGGGGGGGGGTAACACTGAAGCTTTCTTT.

This clonotype appeared many times. The chain is built from TRBV6-6 and TRBJ2-1; tentative D call: TRBD1 (6 bases). Germline CDR1 MNHNY, CDR2 SVGAGI (reference sequence). Trimming took 8 bases from V and 12 from J, leaving 14 bases between them. This CDR3 comprises 11 residues. CDR3 in DNA: TGTGCCAGCCGGCAGGGGATGGGGCAGTTCTTC. Protein: CASRQGMGQFF.

This clonotype is judged medium-sized. The V and J genes are TRBV20-1 and TRBJ1-1; D is unresolved. Trimming shortened V by 5 bases and J by 1 base, and 8 bases separated the two germline ends. The CDR3 has 12 amino acids. Germline V gives CDR1 DFQATT, CDR2 SNEGSKA (reference sequence). Here the CDR3 DNA reads TGCAGTGCTTTAAACAAGAACACTGAAGCTTTCTTT. This sequence encodes CSALNKNTEAFF.

In the case of this clonotype: One end of the junction does not line up with germline, which may come from a read error. This sequence joins TRBV7-2 and TRBJ2-7; 11 nucleotides line up with TRBD2. CDR3 length equals 15 residues. Germline CDR1 SGHTA, CDR2 FQGNSA. The CDR3 coding sequence is TGCGCCAGCAGCTTAATAACTAGCGGGAGCTACGAGCAGTGCTTC. Translating it yields CASSLITSGSYEQCF.

This clonotype came up a few times. This chain links TRBV20-1 with TRBJ1-1; tentatively, D is TRBD1 (5 bases). The CDR3 extends over 12 amino acids. V lost 5 bases to trimming and J lost 5 bases, with 12 bases between them. The V gene's germline CDR1 is DFQATT and CDR2 SNEGSKA (reference sequence). CDR3 amino acids: CSASRGRTEAFF. CDR3 sequence (DNA): TGCAGTGCTTCTCGGGGGAGAACTGAAGCTTTCTTT.

This chain uses TRBV5-1 with TRBJ2-1, with 8 bases fitting TRBD2. The CDR3 has 15 residues. V lost 4 bases to trimming and J lost 8 bases; unmatched junction nucleotides: 11. Germline CDR1 is SGHRS and CDR2 is YFSETQ. CDR3 in amino acids: CASSPSGRDYDEQFF. Written as DNA, the CDR3 is TGCGCCAGCAGCCCCAGCGGGAGAGATTACGATGAGCAGTTCTTC. Based on the CDR3 plus reference TRBV5-1 and TRBJ2-1, the full variable domain is KAGVTQTPRYLIKTRGQQVTLSCSPISGHRSVSWYQQTPGQGLQFLFEYFSETQRNKGNFPGRFSGRQFSNSRSEMNVSTLELGDSALYLCASSPSGRDYDEQFFGPGTRLTVL.

This clonotype showed up many times. The V gene is TRBV6-5, the J gene TRBJ1-3; D is unclear. The CDR3 has 15 residues. The V end lost 5 bases, the J end lost 4 bases, and 15 bases lay between the germline ends. CDR1 is MNHEY and CDR2 is SVGAGI in the germline V gene. CDR3 sequence: CASSRSSIEGNTIYF. The CDR3, as DNA: TGTGCCAGCAGTCGATCATCGATTGAGGGAAACACCATATATTTT.

This clonotype was counted at least ten times. This may stem from a read error, because a much larger clone lies one nucleotide away. The chain recombines TRBV12-3 or TRBV12-4 with TRBJ2-7; D not certain. Trimming cost V 6 bases and J 4 bases, with 13 bases left between them. This CDR3 spans 13 amino acids. CDR3 residues: CASRGNSKYEQYF. In nucleotides, the CDR3 is TGTGCCAGCAGGGGTAACTCGAAGTACGAGCAGTACTTC.

A word on this clonotype: Lacking the conserved final phenylalanine or tryptophan, this CDR3 likely reflects a read error. The chain recombines TRBV29-1 with TRBJ1-1; 8 nucleotides align to TRBD1. The CDR3 totals 14 residues. Germline values: CDR1 SQVTM, CDR2 ANQGSEA. The CDR3 is CSVPIQGANTEAFS. CDR3 DNA sequence: TGCAGCGTCCCCATCCAGGGGGCGAACACGGAAGCTTTCTCT.

Remarks on this clonotype: One end of the junction varies from germline; a read error may be responsible. The rearrangement joins TRBV5-1 to TRBJ1-1; D perhaps matches TRBD1 (5 bases). Germline V gene data show CDR1 as SGHRS and CDR2 as YFSETQ. This CDR3 region has 17 residues. CDR3 region: CASTLEGQGYGGTEAFF. The DNA of the CDR3 is TGCGCCAGCACCTTGGAAGGGCAGGGCTATGGAGGTACTGAAGCTTTCTTT.

In its sample, this clonotype ranks as medium-sized. The chain carries TRBV6-5 and TRBJ1-1; D is perhaps TRBD1 (6 bases). V dropped 0 bases and J dropped 0 bases, with 8 bases sitting between them. Germline values: CDR1 MNHEY, CDR2 SVGAGI. The length of the CDR3 is 15 residues. The CDR3 loop is CASSYSGDMNTEAFF. The CDR3 coding sequence is TGTGCCAGCAGTTACTCGGGGGACATGAACACTGAAGCTTTCTTT.

This clonotype is judged medium-sized (0.01 to 0.1%). The rearrangement joins TRBV6-5 to TRBJ1-1; D remains ambiguous. Per germline, CDR1 MNHEY and CDR2 SVGAGI. The V end lost 9 bases, the J end lost 0 bases, and 14 bases lay between the germline ends. This CDR3 contains 14 residues. CDR3 DNA sequence: TGTGCCAGTGGTTGGAGAGGGATGAACACTGAAGCTTTCTTT. It codes for CASGWRGMNTEAFF.

About this clonotype itself: A much larger clone lies one base from this, so it may be a read error. The rearrangement joins TRBV6-5 to TRBJ2-7, with D perhaps being TRBD1 or TRBD2 (5 bases each). The CDR3 runs 15 residues. Germline V gives CDR1 MNHEY, CDR2 SVGAGI. The CDR3 nucleotides are TGTGCCGGCAGTGAAGAGGGATTCGGGACGGACGAGCAGTACTTC. As protein: CAGSEEGFGTDEQYF.

This clonotype occurred once. This may stem from a read error, because a much larger clone lies one nucleotide away. This chain links TRBV30 with TRBJ1-2; 7 bases are shared with TRBD1. Germline values: CDR1 GTSNPN, CDR2 SVGIG (reference sequence). There are 14 residues in the CDR3. The CDR3 nucleotides are TGTGACTGGAGTCCCACAGGGGCTAACTATGGCTACACCTTC. It specifies CDWSPTGANYGYTF.

In the case of this clonotype: This may be a read error, as it is one base from a much larger clone. The V and J genes are TRBV20-1 and TRBJ2-7; perhaps TRBD1 as D (6 bases). Germline CDR1 is DFQATT and CDR2 is SNEGSKA (reference sequence). The CDR3 totals 13 residues. V lost 0 bases and J lost 4, with 10 bases in between. CDR3 residues: CSARDRTDYEQYF. As DNA, the CDR3 is TGCAGTGCTAGAGACCGGACAGATTACGAGCAGTACTTC.

This clonotype has at least ten counts. Possible read error: a much larger clone is one base away. The chain combines TRBV7-9 with TRBJ2-7; no clear D gene. This CDR3 spans 12 amino acids. Germline V gene data show CDR1 as SEHNR and CDR2 as FQNEAQ (reference sequence). Deletions cut 10 bases from V and 0 bases from J, with 10 bases between. In DNA, the CDR3 is TGTGCCACTACCTCTAGCTCCTACGAGCAGTACTTC. The encoded protein is CATTSSSYEQYF.

This chain connects TRBV9 to TRBJ2-1, with a possible D match to TRBD1 (5 bases). Trimming took 4 bases from V and 0 from J, leaving 8 bases between them. The CDR3 has 14 residues. The germline V gene has CDR1 SGDLS and CDR2 YYNGEE. The CDR3 loop is CASSLDNSYNEQFF. The CDR3 DNA is TGTGCCAGCAGCTTGGACAACTCCTACAATGAGCAGTTCTTC.

This chain joins TRBV5-1 and TRBJ1-2, with unresolved D. The CDR3 is 14 amino acids. Trimming took off 0 bases at V and 5 bases at J, with 11 bases between the two ends. The germline V gene has CDR1 SGHRS and CDR2 YFSETQ. The CDR3 DNA reads TGCGCCAGCAGCTTGGACAGTCGAAAATATGGCTACACCTTC. Amino acid sequence: CASSLDSRKYGYTF.

The chain is built from TRBV11-2 and TRBJ2-7, with D uncertain. CDR3 size: 11 residues. CDR1 is SGHAT, CDR2 FQNNGV, per germline. Trimming shortened V by 3 bases and J by 2 bases, and 2 bases separated the two germline ends. In nucleotides, the CDR3 is TGTGCCAGCAGCTTGACCTACGAGCAGTACTTC. Its translation is CASSLTYEQYF.

A note on this clonotype: Just one base apart from a much larger clone, this may be a read error. V and J are TRBV24-1 and TRBJ2-2; 7 bases map to TRBD2. This CDR3 has 14 amino acids. The junction had 4 bases not matched to a gene; V was cut back by 4 bases and J by 6 bases. Germline CDR1 is KGHDR and CDR2 is SFDVKD. CDR3 DNA: TGTGCCACCAGTGAGGATCGGGAGGCCGGGGAGCTGTTTTTT. This gives the protein CATSEDREAGELFF.